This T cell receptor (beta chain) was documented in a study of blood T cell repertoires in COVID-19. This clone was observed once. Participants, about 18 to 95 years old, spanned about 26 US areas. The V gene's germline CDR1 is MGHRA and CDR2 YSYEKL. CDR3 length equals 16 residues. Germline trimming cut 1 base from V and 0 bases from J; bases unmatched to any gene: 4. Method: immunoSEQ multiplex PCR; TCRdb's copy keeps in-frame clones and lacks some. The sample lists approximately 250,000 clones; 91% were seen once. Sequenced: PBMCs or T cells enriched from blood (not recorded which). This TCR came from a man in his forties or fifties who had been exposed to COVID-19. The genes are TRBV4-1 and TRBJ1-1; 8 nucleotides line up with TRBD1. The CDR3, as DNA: TGCGCCAGCAGCCAAGGGGCAGGGGGCATGAACACTGAAGCTTTCTTT. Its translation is CASSQGAGGMNTEAFF.